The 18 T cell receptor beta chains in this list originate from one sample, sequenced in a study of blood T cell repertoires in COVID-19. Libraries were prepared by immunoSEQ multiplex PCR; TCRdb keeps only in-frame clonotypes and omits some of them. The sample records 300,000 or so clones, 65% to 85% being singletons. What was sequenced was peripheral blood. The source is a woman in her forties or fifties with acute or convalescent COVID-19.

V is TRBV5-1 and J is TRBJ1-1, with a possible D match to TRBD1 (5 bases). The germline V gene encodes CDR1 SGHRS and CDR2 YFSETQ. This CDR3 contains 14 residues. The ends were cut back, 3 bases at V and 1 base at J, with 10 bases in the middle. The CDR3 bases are TGCGCCAGCAGCTCACAGGCTTCGAACACTGAAGCTTTCTTT. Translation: CASSSQASNTEAFF.

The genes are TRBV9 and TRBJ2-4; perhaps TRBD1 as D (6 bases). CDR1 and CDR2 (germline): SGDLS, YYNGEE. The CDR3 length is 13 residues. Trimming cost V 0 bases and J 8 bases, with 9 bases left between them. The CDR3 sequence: CASSVVPGDIQYF. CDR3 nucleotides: TGTGCCAGCAGCGTAGTGCCAGGGGACATTCAGTACTTC.

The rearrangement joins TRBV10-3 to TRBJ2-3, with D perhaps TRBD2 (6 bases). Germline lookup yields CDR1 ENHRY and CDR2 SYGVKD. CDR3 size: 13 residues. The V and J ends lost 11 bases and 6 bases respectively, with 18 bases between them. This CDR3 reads CASRGSLVDTQYF. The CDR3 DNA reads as TGTGCCTCCCGGGGGAGCTTGGTCGATACGCAGTATTTT.

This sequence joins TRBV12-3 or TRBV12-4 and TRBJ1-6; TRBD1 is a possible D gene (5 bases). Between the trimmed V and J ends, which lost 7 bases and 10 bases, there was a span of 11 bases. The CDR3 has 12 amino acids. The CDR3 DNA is TGTGCCAGCACCCCAGGGTGGTCACCCCTCCACTTT. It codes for CASTPGWSPLHF.

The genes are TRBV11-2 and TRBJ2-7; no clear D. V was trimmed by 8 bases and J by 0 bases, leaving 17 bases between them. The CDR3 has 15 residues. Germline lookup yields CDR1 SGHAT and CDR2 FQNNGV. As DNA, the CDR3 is TGTGCCAGCGCCACCCAAAGGAGCCTCTCCTACGAGCAGTACGTC. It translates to CASATQRSLSYEQYV.

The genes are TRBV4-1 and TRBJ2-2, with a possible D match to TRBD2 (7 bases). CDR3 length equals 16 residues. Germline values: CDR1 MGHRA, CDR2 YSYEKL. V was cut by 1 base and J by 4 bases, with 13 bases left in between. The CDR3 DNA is TGCGCCAGCAGCCAAGGCACGCGGGGGCCCACCGGGGAGCTGTTTTTT. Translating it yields CASSQGTRGPTGELFF.

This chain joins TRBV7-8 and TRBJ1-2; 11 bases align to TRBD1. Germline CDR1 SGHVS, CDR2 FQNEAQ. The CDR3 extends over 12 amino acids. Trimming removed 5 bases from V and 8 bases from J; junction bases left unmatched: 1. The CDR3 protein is CASSGDRGGYTF. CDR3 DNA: TGTGCCAGCAGCGGGGACAGGGGGGGCTACACCTTC.

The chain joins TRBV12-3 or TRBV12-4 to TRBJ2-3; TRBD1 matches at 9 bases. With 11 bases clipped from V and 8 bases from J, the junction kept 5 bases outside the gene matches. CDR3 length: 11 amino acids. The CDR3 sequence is CAVGTGTTQYF. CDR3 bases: TGTGCCGTCGGGACAGGGACTACGCAGTATTTT.

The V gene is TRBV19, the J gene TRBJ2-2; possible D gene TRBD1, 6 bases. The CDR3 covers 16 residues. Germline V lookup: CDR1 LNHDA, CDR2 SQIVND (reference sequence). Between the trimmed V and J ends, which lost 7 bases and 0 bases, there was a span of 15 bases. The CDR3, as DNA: TGTGCCAGTAACGGACAGCTAAACGCGAACACCGGGGAGCTGTTTTTT. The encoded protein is CASNGQLNANTGELFF.

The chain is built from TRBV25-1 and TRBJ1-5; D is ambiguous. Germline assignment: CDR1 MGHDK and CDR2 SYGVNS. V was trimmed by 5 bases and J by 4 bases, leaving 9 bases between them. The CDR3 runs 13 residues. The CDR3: CASSRAGNQPQHF. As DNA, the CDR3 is TGTGCCAGCAGTAGGGCGGGAAATCAGCCCCAGCATTTT.

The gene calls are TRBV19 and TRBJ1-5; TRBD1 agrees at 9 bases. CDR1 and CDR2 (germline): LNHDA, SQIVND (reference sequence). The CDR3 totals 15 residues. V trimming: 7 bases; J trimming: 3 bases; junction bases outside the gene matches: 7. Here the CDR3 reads CASTRQGGNNQPQHF. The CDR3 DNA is TGTGCCAGTACCCGACAGGGGGGGAACAATCAGCCCCAGCATTTT.

DNA for the CDR3: TGTGCCTGGAAGGGATGGGGCCACACTGAAGCTTTCTTT. Its translation: CAWKGWGHTEAFF. V and J are TRBV30 and TRBJ1-1; TRBD1 might be the D (5 bases). The V gene's germline CDR1 is GTSNPN and CDR2 SVGIG (reference sequence). The V end lost 4 bases, the J end lost 3 bases, and 12 bases lay between the germline ends. The CDR3 has 13 residues.

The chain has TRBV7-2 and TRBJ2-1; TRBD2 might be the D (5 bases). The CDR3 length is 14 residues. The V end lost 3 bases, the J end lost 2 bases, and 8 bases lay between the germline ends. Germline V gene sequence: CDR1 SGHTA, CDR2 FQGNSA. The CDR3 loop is CASSLLAAYNEQFF. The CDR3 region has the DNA TGTGCCAGCAGCTTGCTAGCAGCCTACAATGAGCAGTTCTTC.

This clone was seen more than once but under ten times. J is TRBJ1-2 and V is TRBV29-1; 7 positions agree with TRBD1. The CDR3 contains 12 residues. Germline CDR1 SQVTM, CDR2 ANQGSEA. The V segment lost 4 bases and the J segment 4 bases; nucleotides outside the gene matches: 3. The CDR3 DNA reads TGCAGCGTTGGCGCAGGGGGCTATGGCTACACCTTC. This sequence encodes CSVGAGGYGYTF.

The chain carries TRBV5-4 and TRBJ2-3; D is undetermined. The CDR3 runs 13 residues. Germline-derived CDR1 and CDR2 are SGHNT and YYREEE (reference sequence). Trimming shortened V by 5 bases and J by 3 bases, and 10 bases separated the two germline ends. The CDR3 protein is CASRPASTDTQYF. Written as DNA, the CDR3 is TGTGCCAGCAGGCCAGCTAGTACAGATACGCAGTATTTT.

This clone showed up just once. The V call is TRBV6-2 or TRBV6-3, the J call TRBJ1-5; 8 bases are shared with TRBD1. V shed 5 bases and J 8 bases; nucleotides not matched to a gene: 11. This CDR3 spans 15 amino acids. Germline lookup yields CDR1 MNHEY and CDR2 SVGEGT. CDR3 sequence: CASSPATGVSEPQHF. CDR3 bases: TGTGCCAGCAGTCCCGCGACAGGGGTGAGTGAGCCCCAGCATTTT.

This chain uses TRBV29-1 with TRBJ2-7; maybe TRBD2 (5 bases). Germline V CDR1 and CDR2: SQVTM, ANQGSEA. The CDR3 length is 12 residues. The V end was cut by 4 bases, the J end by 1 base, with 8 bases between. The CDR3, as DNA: TGCAGCGTTGGGGGAGAGTCCTACGAGCAGTACTTC. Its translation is CSVGGESYEQYF.

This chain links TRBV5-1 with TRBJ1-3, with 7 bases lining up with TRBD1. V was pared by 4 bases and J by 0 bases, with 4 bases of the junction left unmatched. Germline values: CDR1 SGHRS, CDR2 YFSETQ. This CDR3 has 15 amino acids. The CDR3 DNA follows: TGCGCCAGCAGCCCGACAGGGAACTCTGGAAACACCATATATTTT. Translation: CASSPTGNSGNTIYF.